This TCR beta chain was observed in a study of control samples from healthy donors and cancer patients. The CDR3 spans 13 residues. Per the germline V gene, CDR1 is MNHEY and CDR2 is SMNVEV (reference sequence). Trimming shortened V by 3 bases and J by 3 bases, and 8 bases separated the two germline ends. The protocol was immunoSEQ multiplex PCR, while the TCRdb copy is restricted to in-frame clones and leaves out a portion. This sample has about 44,000 clones; 87% occur once, and the top ten carry approximately 10%. This receptor was obtained from a woman aged 60 to 75 with lung cancer. Sequenced: PBMCs. This chain uses TRBV27 with TRBJ1-1, with D hard to call. CDR3 sequence: CASSLVRDTEAFF. DNA of the CDR3: TGTGCCAGCAGTTTGGTTAGGGACACTGAAGCTTTCTTT.